This T cell receptor (beta chain) was captured in a study of blood T cell repertoires in COVID-19 (dated by TCRdb to the early 2020s). Concerning the study at large: Samples covering the acute and convalescent phases of COVID-19 were provided by collaborators in the United States, Italy and Spain. The prospective study material was composed of cDNA or gDNA derived from T cells, B-cell-depleted T cells, or PBMCs. Deeply sampled blood TCRbeta repertoires from subjects exposed to, actively infected with, or recovered from COVID-19 were included in the dataset. The repertoires were released in a freely available public database meant as a resource for research on the immune response to SARS-CoV-2. The samples were drawn from two sources: the first 160 participants of the ongoing ImmuneRACE study, and approximately 1,300 subjects contributed by 6 global collaborators. Nearly every sample came with metadata listing a de-identified subject ID, COVID-19 status, age in years and sex. HLA class I and class II types, where available, came from metadata supplied by the sample provider rather than from assay-based typing.

The investigation overall reported the following: The amount of clinical and demographic metadata varied by source and participant and was provided uncurated.

Germline trimming amounts to 3 bases on V and 4 bases on J, with 12 as the count of junction bases outside the gene matches. The CDR3 sequence holds 18 residues, the cysteine and phenylalanine included. Solely the CDR3 DNA is kept, with 54 bases framed from the first base. The germline V gene (reference sequence) supplies CDR1 WNHNN and CDR2 SYGVQD. The immunoSEQ Assay, a bias-controlled multiplex PCR, was used to amplify TCRbeta CDR3 regions from genomic DNA. Turning to the authors' computational methods: The number of nucleated cells in each sample was estimated by amplification of reference gene primers within the assay. To quantify the absolute abundance of each unique TCRbeta CDR3 rearrangement, sequence reads were collapsed and filtered. For each sample, productive Simpson clonality was calculated as the square root of Simpson's diversity index over productive rearrangements. In TCRdb, the immuneACCESS table is reduced to in-frame sequences with V and J assigned. These tables do not hold every clone; where another copy was compared, an unresolved V gene accounts for under half, and the others remain unexplained. The V and J calls and clone size come from that table; D and trimming were worked out from the DNA. Present in this sample are fewer than 130,000 clones, around nine tenths of which were seen just once. The top ten hold roughly 4.9% of the sample.

Points on this clone: The antigen this receptor binds is unknown. No per-base quality is available; no much larger clone lies one base away.

Collaborating institutions collected whole blood in K2EDTA tubes following their own protocols. For TCRbeta analysis, collaborators shipped samples in one of three forms: frozen whole blood, isolated PBMCs, or DNA extracted from either of those sample types. Recombination joined TRBV10-1 with TRBJ2-1, with 10 bases aligning to TRBD2. The receptor was isolated from a human donor in a cohort sampled during active COVID-19. Sample: peripheral blood. The nucleotide sequence is TGCGCCAGCAGTGATGCCCGTAAACTAGCGGGGATTTACAATGAGCAGTTCTTC. Its translation reads: CASSDARKLAGIYNEQFF.